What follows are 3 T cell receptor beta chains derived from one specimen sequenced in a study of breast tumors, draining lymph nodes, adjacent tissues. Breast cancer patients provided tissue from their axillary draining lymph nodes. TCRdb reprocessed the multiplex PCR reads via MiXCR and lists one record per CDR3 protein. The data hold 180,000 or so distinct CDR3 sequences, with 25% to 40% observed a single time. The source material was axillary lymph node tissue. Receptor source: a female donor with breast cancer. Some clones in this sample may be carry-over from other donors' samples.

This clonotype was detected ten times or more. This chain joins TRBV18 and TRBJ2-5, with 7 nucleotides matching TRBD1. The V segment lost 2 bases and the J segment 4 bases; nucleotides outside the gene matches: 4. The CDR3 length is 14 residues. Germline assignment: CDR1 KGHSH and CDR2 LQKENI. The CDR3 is CASSPRQGRETQYF. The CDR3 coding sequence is TGTGCCAGCTCACCAAGACAGGGCCGAGAGACCCAGTACTTC. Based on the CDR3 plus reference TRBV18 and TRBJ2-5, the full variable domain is NAGVMQNPRHLVRRRGQEARLRCSPMKGHSHVYWYRQLPEEGLKFMVYLQKENIIDESGMPKERFSAEFPKEGPSILRIQQVVRGDSAAYFCASSPRQGRETQYFGPGTRLLVL.

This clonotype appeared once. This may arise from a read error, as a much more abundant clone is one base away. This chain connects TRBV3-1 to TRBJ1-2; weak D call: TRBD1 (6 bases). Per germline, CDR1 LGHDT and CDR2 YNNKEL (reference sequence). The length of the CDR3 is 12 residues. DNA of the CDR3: TGTGCCAACAGCCCTAGGGGGAATGGCTACACCTTC. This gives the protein CANSPRGNGYTF.

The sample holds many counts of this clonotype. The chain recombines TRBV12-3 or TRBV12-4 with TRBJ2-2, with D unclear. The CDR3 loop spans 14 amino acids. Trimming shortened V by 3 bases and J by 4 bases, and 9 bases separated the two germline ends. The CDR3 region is CASSFRPGTGELFF. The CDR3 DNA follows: TGTGCCAGCAGTTTCCGGCCTGGCACCGGGGAGCTGTTTTTT.